These 32 T cell receptor beta chains share one sample of origin, sequenced in a study of patients and donors after allogeneic stem cell transplantation. TCRdb reprocessed the RT-PCR reads via MiXCR and lists one record per CDR3 protein. Here the sample spans about a million distinct CDR3 sequences, about a sixth being singletons. The sample comprised blood, either unsorted or a sorted T cell fraction (not recorded which). These receptors were taken from a human donor who was either an allogeneic HSCT recipient or a stem cell or donor lymphocyte infusion donor (not recorded which). It is not recorded whose cells these are; they may come from a transplant donor.

This clonotype was counted between two and nine times. DNA of the CDR3: TGCAGCGGGGGAACGGGGAAGGTCCACGAGCAGTACTTC. Protein product: CSGGTGKVHEQYF. The chain combines TRBV29-1 with TRBJ2-7, with D possibly being TRBD2 (5 bases). This CDR3 is built from 13 residues. CDR1 SQVTM and CDR2 ANQGSEA come from the germline V gene. V shed 7 bases and J shed 5 bases, with 18 bases lying between them.

This clonotype has at least ten counts. The chain has TRBV7-2 and TRBJ1-4; 9 bases map to TRBD1. Trimming took 5 bases from V and 3 from J; bases not matched to a gene: 4. CDR1 SGHTA and CDR2 FQGNSA come from the germline V gene. CDR3 length: 15 residues. CDR3 region: CASSLGDRANEKLFF. The CDR3 nucleotides read TGTGCCAGCAGCCTAGGGGACAGGGCTAATGAAAAACTGTTTTTT.

The chain links TRBV30 to TRBJ2-3, with 7 bases aligning to TRBD2. The CDR3 sequence is 13 residues long. With 4 bases clipped from V and 0 bases from J, the junction kept 1 base outside the gene matches. Germline CDR1 is GTSNPN and CDR2 is SVGIG (reference sequence). The CDR3 loop is CAWTSGSTDTQYF. DNA of the CDR3: TGTGCCTGGACTAGCGGAAGCACAGATACGCAGTATTTT.

This clonotype was seen a few times. This chain joins TRBV7-3 and TRBJ2-1, with TRBD2 as a possible D gene (6 bases). The CDR3 is 16 residues long. CDR1 and CDR2 from the germline V gene are SGHTA and FQGTGA. Deletions cut 0 bases from V and 4 bases from J, with 13 bases between. CDR3 region: CASSLTGRIEYNEQFF. The CDR3 bases are TGTGCCAGCAGCTTAACCGGGAGAATCGAGTACAATGAGCAGTTCTTC.

A few counts support this clonotype. The chain employs TRBV2 and TRBJ1-3; D call uncertain. Trimming stripped 0 bases from V and 0 bases from J, with 6 bases between. The germline gives CDR1 SNHLY, CDR2 FYNNEI. The CDR3 is 15 residues long. CDR3 coding DNA: TGTGCCAGCAGTGAAGCCCGGACCTCTGGAAACACCATATATTTT. Its protein is CASSEARTSGNTIYF.

This clonotype was found a few times. The chain carries TRBV28 and TRBJ2-7; D is unclear. V was cut by 6 bases and J by 3 bases, with 18 bases left in between. Germline values: CDR1 MDHEN, CDR2 SYDVKM. The CDR3 is made up of 15 amino acids. This chain's CDR3 is CASRDEGQRLYEQYF. CDR3 in DNA: TGTGCCAGCAGGGACGAAGGGCAGAGACTCTACGAGCAGTACTTC.

The gene calls are TRBV27 and TRBJ1-4; D remains unclear. Germline-derived CDR1 and CDR2 are MNHEY and SMNVEV (reference sequence). This CDR3 contains 15 residues. Trimming cost V 0 bases and J 0 bases, with 5 bases left between them. CDR3 region: CASSLSAATNEKLFF. CDR3 bases: TGTGCCAGCAGTTTATCGGCAGCAACTAATGAAAAACTGTTTTTT. The entire variable domain, with the rest obtained from reference TRBV27 and TRBJ1-4, is as follows: EAQVTQNPRYLITVTGKKLTVTCSQNMNHEYMSWYRQDPGLGLRQIYYSMNVEVTDKGDVPEGYKVSRKEKRNFPLILESPSPNQTSLYFCASSLSAATNEKLFFGSGTQLSVL.

The V call is TRBV4-2, the J call TRBJ1-6; TRBD1 is a possible D gene (6 bases). V was trimmed by 4 bases and J by 0 bases, leaving 16 bases between them. This CDR3 is 18 amino acids long. Germline assignment: CDR1 LGHNA and CDR2 YNFKEQ. The CDR3 sequence is CASSLEPGHLSYNSPLHF. The CDR3 DNA reads TGTGCCAGCAGCCTTGAACCGGGACACCTCTCCTATAATTCACCCCTCCACTTT.

A few counts support this clonotype. The J gene is TRBJ1-2, the V gene TRBV12-3 or TRBV12-4, with TRBD1 matching over 7 bases. This CDR3 is 14 amino acids long. Losses at the gene ends were 5 bases for V and 7 bases for J; bases not matched to a gene: 10. The CDR3 DNA reads as TGTGCCAGCAGTCTTACTGACAGGGTCAGTGGCTACACCTTC. This gives the protein CASSLTDRVSGYTF.

This clonotype was picked up a small number of times. This rearrangement joins TRBV29-1 to TRBJ2-1; weak D call: TRBD1 (5 bases). CDR3 size: 12 residues. From germline, CDR1 is SQVTM and CDR2 ANQGSEA. The ends were cut back, 4 bases at V and 9 bases at J, with 13 bases in the middle. The CDR3 reads CSVGGRAVEQFF. The CDR3 bases are TGCAGCGTTGGTGGCAGGGCTGTTGAGCAGTTCTTC.

This clonotype has a handful of counts. The chain uses TRBV12-3 or TRBV12-4 and TRBJ2-5; D gene unclear. V was cut by 5 bases and J by 5 bases, with 15 bases left in between. This CDR3 has 14 residues. The CDR3 loop reads CASSRSGAQETQYF. In DNA form, the CDR3 reads TGTGCCAGCAGTCGTTCCGGAGCTCAGGAGACCCAGTACTTC.

The J gene is TRBJ2-7, the V gene TRBV4-1; a possible D gene is TRBD1 (5 bases). The CDR3 covers 17 residues. CDR1 and CDR2 (germline): MGHRA, YSYEKL. The ends were cut back, 0 bases at V and 3 bases at J, with 18 bases in the middle. The CDR3: CASSQDMEAGWSYEQYF. The CDR3 region has the DNA TGCGCCAGCAGCCAAGATATGGAAGCAGGGTGGAGCTACGAGCAGTACTTC.

This rearrangement joins TRBV7-9 to TRBJ1-5; 10 nucleotides line up with TRBD1. J was trimmed by 4 bases and V by 4 bases; bases with no gene match: 4. The germline V gene encodes CDR1 SEHNR and CDR2 FQNEAQ (reference sequence). The CDR3 loop spans 15 amino acids. In DNA, the CDR3 is TGTGCCAGCAGCTGGGGGACAGGGGCAAATCAGCCCCAGCATTTT. Translating gives CASSWGTGANQPQHF.

This clonotype has only a few counts. CDR3 residues: CAIRLTSGIHEQYF. The CDR3 region has the DNA TGTGCCATCAGGCTGACTAGCGGGATCCACGAGCAGTACTTC. V is TRBV10-3 and J is TRBJ2-7, with TRBD2 identical over 11 bases. Germline V lookup: CDR1 ENHRY, CDR2 SYGVKD. This CDR3 has 14 amino acids. J gave up 5 bases and V 6 bases, and 6 bases lay outside the gene matches.

This chain uses TRBV7-6 with TRBJ2-6, with 8 bases identical to TRBD2. Germline V gene data show CDR1 as SGHVS and CDR2 as FNYEAQ. The CDR3 covers 17 residues. V lost 3 bases and J lost 0; bases outside the gene matches: 4. The CDR3 coding sequence is TGTGCCAGCAGCTTGATAGCGGGAAGCTCTGGGGCCAACGTCCTGACTTTC. It is translated as CASSLIAGSSGANVLTF.

The chain joins TRBV9 to TRBJ2-1; D not certain. The CDR3 totals 15 residues. V dropped 4 bases and J dropped 1 base, with 12 bases sitting between them. In germline, CDR1 is SGDLS, CDR2 YYNGEE. CDR3 bases: TGTGCCAGCAGCCGGACGGTGTCTTCCTACAATGAGCAGTTCTTC. It encodes CASSRTVSSYNEQFF.

The chain couples TRBV5-1 to TRBJ2-1; possibly TRBD2 for D (6 bases). The ends were cut back, 7 bases at V and 9 bases at J, with 17 bases in the middle. This CDR3 is built from 13 residues. The germline V gene has CDR1 SGHRS and CDR2 YFSETQ. Here the CDR3 DNA reads TGCGCCAGCGCCACAGACTTGCGGGGTGAGCAGTTCTTC. Its protein product is CASATDLRGEQFF. The full variable domain, with the rest looked up from reference TRBV5-1 and TRBJ2-1, is KAGVTQTPRYLIKTRGQQVTLSCSPISGHRSVSWYQQTPGQGLQFLFEYFSETQRNKGNFPGRFSGRQFSNSRSEMNVSTLELGDSALYLCASATDLRGEQFFGPGTRLTVL.

A note on this clonotype: A much larger clone sits a single nucleotide away, making a read error possible. The chain recombines TRBV18 with TRBJ2-7; weak D call: TRBD1 (6 bases). The V gene lost 2 bases and the J gene lost 2 bases, with 10 bases spanning the gap. The length of the CDR3 is 14 residues. Germline V gene data show CDR1 as KGHSH and CDR2 as LQKENI. The CDR3 bases are TGTGCCAGCTCACCATGGCAGGGGCCCTACGAGCAGTACTTC. Its protein product is CASSPWQGPYEQYF.

The chain has TRBV5-1 and TRBJ1-1; TRBD1 matches at 8 bases. V shed 0 bases, J shed 6 bases, and the junction held 7 bases outside the gene matches. Germline CDR1 is SGHRS and CDR2 is YFSETQ. CDR3 size: 15 residues. For the CDR3, the DNA is TGCGCCAGCAGCTTGGGGACAGGGAACAGGGCTGAAGCTTTCTTT. It codes for CASSLGTGNRAEAFF.

This rearrangement joins TRBV11-1 to TRBJ2-1; TRBD2 agrees at 7 bases. CDR3 length: 13 residues. Trimming took 2 bases from V and 11 from J; bases not matched to a gene: 6. In germline, CDR1 is SGHAT, CDR2 FQDESV (reference sequence). CDR3 bases: TGTGCCAGCAGCTTAATGGGCGGGAGCCAGCAGTTCTTC. Translation: CASSLMGGSQQFF.

This chain uses TRBV7-8 with TRBJ2-4, with D possibly being TRBD1 (5 bases). V was cut by 5 bases and J by 0 bases, with 14 bases left in between. The germline CDR1 and CDR2 sequences are SGHVS and FQNEAQ. The CDR3 is 16 amino acids. DNA of the CDR3: TGTGCCAGCAGCCACCCCAGGGTCCTAGCCAAAAACATTCAGTACTTC. Encoded protein: CASSHPRVLAKNIQYF.

As DNA, the CDR3 is TGTGCCAGTAGTATCCTCGCTAGCGGGAGCACAGATACGCAGTATTTT. It codes for CASSILASGSTDTQYF. J is TRBJ2-3 and V is TRBV19; 8 nucleotides match TRBD2. Germline values: CDR1 LNHDA, CDR2 SQIVND (reference sequence). V trimming: 3 bases; J trimming: 0 bases; junction bases outside the gene matches: 5. CDR3 length: 16 amino acids.

The V and J genes are TRBV4-2 and TRBJ2-3, with a possible D match to TRBD1 (6 bases). This CDR3 is built from 15 residues. Germline V gives CDR1 LGHNA, CDR2 YNFKEQ. Trimming took off 2 bases at V and 2 bases at J, with 11 bases between the two ends. CDR3: CASSQPRTDTDTQYF. In nucleotides, the CDR3 is TGTGCCAGCAGCCAACCTAGGACAGACACAGATACGCAGTATTTT.

The V and J genes are TRBV5-1 and TRBJ2-3; perhaps D is TRBD1 or TRBD2 (6 bases each). The germline V and J ends were trimmed by 0 bases and 2 bases, with 16 bases remaining between them. This CDR3 has 17 residues. Germline V gene lookup returns CDR1 SGHRS and CDR2 YFSETQ. The CDR3 reads CASSLGLRGATTDTQYF. CDR3 DNA: TGCGCCAGCAGCTTGGGGTTAAGGGGGGCCACCACAGATACGCAGTATTTT.

The chain employs TRBV9 and TRBJ1-3, with a weak D call TRBD1 (6 bases). Germline V lookup: CDR1 SGDLS, CDR2 YYNGEE. This CDR3 is built from 16 residues. Trimming removed 2 bases at V and 0 bases at J, with 12 bases between. This chain's CDR3 is CASSVGHGSSGNTIYF. CDR3 coding DNA: TGTGCCAGCAGCGTGGGACATGGAAGCTCTGGAAACACCATATATTTT.

This clonotype was recorded a few times. The chain carries TRBV25-1 and TRBJ1-1, with no clear D. Per the germline V gene, CDR1 is MGHDK and CDR2 is SYGVNS. There are 16 residues in the CDR3. V was trimmed by 5 bases and J by 8 bases, leaving 24 bases between them. The CDR3 DNA sequence: TGTGCCAGCAGTCCCAATGGTCGGGTATGGCGGCAGGAAGCTTTCTTT. Protein sequence: CASSPNGRVWRQEAFF.

This clonotype showed up just a few times. V usage is TRBV30 and J usage is TRBJ2-7; D is possibly TRBD1 (6 bases). The length of the CDR3 is 15 residues. Trimming shortened V by 3 bases and J by 1 base, and 16 bases separated the two germline ends. The V gene's germline CDR1 is GTSNPN and CDR2 SVGIG (reference sequence). DNA of the CDR3: TGTGCCTGGAGGGCTAGGAAGGGGGAGTCCTACGAGCAGTACTTC. Encoded protein: CAWRARKGESYEQYF.

This clonotype was observed at least ten times. V and J are TRBV24-1 and TRBJ1-2; the match to TRBD1 covers 7 bases. V dropped 4 bases and J dropped 4; count of bases not matched to a gene: 5. The CDR3 is made up of 14 amino acids. CDR1 and CDR2 from the germline V gene are KGHDR and SFDVKD. For the CDR3, the DNA is TGTGCCACCAGTGACGCCGGGACAGCCTATGGCTACACCTTC. Translating gives CATSDAGTAYGYTF.

The V gene is TRBV7-9, the J gene TRBJ2-7; D gene ambiguous. Germline CDR1 SEHNR, CDR2 FQNEAQ (reference sequence). This CDR3 has 16 amino acids. With 0 bases removed from V and 2 bases from J, the gap between germline ends came to 14 bases. CDR3: CASSLARSAPTYEQYF. The DNA for the CDR3 is TGTGCCAGCAGCTTAGCGCGAAGCGCGCCAACCTACGAGCAGTACTTC.

The chain combines TRBV14 with TRBJ2-3; D is perhaps TRBD2 (5 bases). V dropped 0 bases and J dropped 7 bases, with 11 bases sitting between them. This CDR3 contains 14 residues. The germline V gene encodes CDR1 SGHDN and CDR2 FVKESK. As DNA, the CDR3 is TGTGCCAGCAGCCAAGACCGACGGGGTCATACGCAGTATTTT. Protein sequence: CASSQDRRGHTQYF.

The rearrangement links TRBV3-1 to TRBJ1-1; no clear D gene. Germline V CDR1 and CDR2: LGHDT, YNNKEL (reference sequence). The CDR3 spans 15 residues. V dropped 1 base and J dropped 5 bases, with 14 bases sitting between them. The DNA for the CDR3 is TGTGCCAGCAGCCAAGCGTCCGTCGGGCGAACTGAAGCTTTCTTT. It specifies CASSQASVGRTEAFF.

This chain uses TRBV29-1 with TRBJ2-5, with 7 bases aligning to TRBD1. This CDR3 is built from 14 residues. The V gene's germline CDR1 is SQVTM and CDR2 ANQGSEA. J gave up 4 bases and V 0 bases, and 5 bases lay outside the gene matches. CDR3 residues: CSVEDQGVGETQYF. The CDR3, as DNA: TGCAGCGTTGAAGATCAGGGGGTGGGAGAGACCCAGTACTTC.